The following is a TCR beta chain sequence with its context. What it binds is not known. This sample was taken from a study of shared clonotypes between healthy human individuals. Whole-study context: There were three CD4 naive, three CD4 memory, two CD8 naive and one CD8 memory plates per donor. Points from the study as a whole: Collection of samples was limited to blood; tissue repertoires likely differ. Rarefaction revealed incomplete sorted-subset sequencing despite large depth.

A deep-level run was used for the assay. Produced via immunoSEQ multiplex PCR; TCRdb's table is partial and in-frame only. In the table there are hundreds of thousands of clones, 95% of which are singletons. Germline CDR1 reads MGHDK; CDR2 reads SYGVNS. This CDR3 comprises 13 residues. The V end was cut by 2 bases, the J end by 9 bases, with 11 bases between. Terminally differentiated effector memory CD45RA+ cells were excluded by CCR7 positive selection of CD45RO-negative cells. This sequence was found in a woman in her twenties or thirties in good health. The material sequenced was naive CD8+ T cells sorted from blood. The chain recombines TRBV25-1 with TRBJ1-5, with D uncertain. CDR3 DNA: TGTGCCAGCAGTGAAATTGGTGTTACGCCCCAGCATTTT. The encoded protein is CASSEIGVTPQHF. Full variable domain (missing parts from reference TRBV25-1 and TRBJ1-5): EADIYQTPRYLVIGTGKKITLECSQTMGHDKMYWYQQDPGMELHLIHYSYGVNSTEKGDLSSESTVSRIRTEHFPLTLESARPSHTSQYLCASSEIGVTPQHFGDGTRLSIL.